The 13 T cell receptor beta chains below come from one sample, sequenced in a study of T cells in Graves' hyperthyroidism and ophthalmopathy. TCR beta CDR3 regions were amplified from RNA. First-round RT-PCR of the TCR CDR3 relied on the HTBI primer set. In TCRdb, the multiplex PCR reads were re-called with MiXCR into one record per CDR3 protein. The sample holds 400,000 to 500,000 distinct CDR3 sequences, approximately 13% seen once. The sequenced material came from blood. The receptors derive from a woman aged 18 to 35 with Graves' hyperthyroidism.

This clonotype was recorded at least ten times. The rearrangement uses TRBV6-1 and TRBJ1-1; perhaps TRBD1 as D (5 bases). V lost 6 bases and J 3 bases, leaving 17 bases between the germline ends. CDR1 is MNHNS and CDR2 is SASEGT in the germline V gene. This CDR3 has 15 residues. This chain's CDR3 is CASRVFRGLDTEAFF. Written as DNA, the CDR3 is TGTGCCAGCAGGGTGTTTCGGGGGTTGGACACTGAAGCTTTCTTT.

The chain combines TRBV7-2 with TRBJ2-4; D is undetermined. Deletions cut 5 bases from V and 0 bases from J, with 11 bases between. CDR3 length: 15 residues. Germline V gene lookup returns CDR1 SGHTA and CDR2 FQGNSA. CDR3 sequence reads: CASSPITVAKNIQYF. In DNA, the CDR3 is TGTGCCAGCAGCCCAATAACCGTAGCCAAAAACATTCAGTACTTC.

V usage is TRBV30 and J usage is TRBJ2-7; 10 bases align to TRBD2. With V trimmed by 4 bases and J by 5 bases, 5 bases remained unmatched. CDR3 length equals 13 residues. From germline, CDR1 is GTSNPN and CDR2 SVGIG (reference sequence). This CDR3 is CAWNLAGGNEQYF. CDR3 nucleotides: TGTGCCTGGAATTTAGCGGGAGGTAACGAGCAGTACTTC. Complete variable domain (other parts from reference TRBV30 and TRBJ2-7): SQTIHQWPATLVQPVGSPLSLECTVEGTSNPNLYWYRQAAGRGLQLLFYSVGIGQISSEVPQNLSASRPQDRQFILSSKKLLLSDSGFYLCAWNLAGGNEQYFGPGTRLTVT.

This clonotype was observed at least ten times. The rearrangement links TRBV12-3 or TRBV12-4 to TRBJ2-5; TRBD1 is a possible D gene (5 bases). Trimming shortened V by 8 bases and J by 1 base, and 8 bases separated the two germline ends. The CDR3 runs to 12 residues. The CDR3 region has the DNA TGTGCCAGCCGACAGTTCCAAGAGACCCAGTACTTC. Protein sequence: CASRQFQETQYF.

This clonotype was recorded many times. An end of the junction does not agree with germline; a read error may underlie this. The CDR3 region is CASSGQGTYEQYF. The DNA for the CDR3 is TGTGCCAGCAGTGGACAGGGGACCTACGAGCAGTACTTC. This chain connects TRBV5-1 to TRBJ2-7, with TRBD1 identical over 9 bases. Germline V gene lookup returns CDR1 SGHRS and CDR2 YFSETQ. The CDR3 sequence is 13 residues long.

This clonotype was counted once. The chain couples TRBV10-3 to TRBJ1-1; D might be TRBD1 (5 bases). Germline values: CDR1 ENHRY, CDR2 SYGVKD. The V gene lost 7 bases and the J gene lost 7 bases, with 16 bases spanning the gap. This CDR3 is 13 amino acids long. The CDR3 bases are TGTGCCATCACCACCGACAGATTCAGTGAAGCTTTCTTT. It is translated as CAITTDRFSEAFF.

The chain is built from TRBV10-2 and TRBJ2-3, with D possibly TRBD2 on 6 matching bases. The CDR3 length is 15 residues. Germline V gene sequence: CDR1 WSHSY, CDR2 SAAADI. With 3 bases removed from V and 0 bases from J, the gap between germline ends came to 10 bases. DNA for the CDR3: TGCGCCAGCAGTGAAACGACTAGTAGCACAGATACGCAGTATTTT. Translating gives CASSETTSSTDTQYF.

This clonotype was recorded at least ten times. J is TRBJ1-2 and V is TRBV5-1, with D unclear. The germline CDR1 and CDR2 sequences are SGHRS and YFSETQ. V lost 0 bases to trimming and J lost 2 bases, with 14 bases between them. This CDR3 region has 16 residues. CDR3 loop: CASSLGPFEKNYGYTF. The DNA for the CDR3 is TGCGCCAGCAGCTTGGGCCCTTTTGAGAAAAACTATGGCTACACCTTC. Full variable domain (missing parts from reference TRBV5-1 and TRBJ1-2): KAGVTQTPRYLIKTRGQQVTLSCSPISGHRSVSWYQQTPGQGLQFLFEYFSETQRNKGNFPGRFSGRQFSNSRSEMNVSTLELGDSALYLCASSLGPFEKNYGYTFGSGTRLTVV.

At least ten counts were recorded for this clonotype. This chain joins TRBV3-1 and TRBJ2-3; maybe TRBD1 (5 bases). The CDR3 length is 16 residues. Germline V gene lookup returns CDR1 LGHDT and CDR2 YNNKEL (reference sequence). Trimming shortened V by 5 bases and J by 3 bases, and 18 bases separated the two germline ends. The CDR3 here is CASSRGKRALTDTQYF. CDR3 nucleotides: TGTGCCAGCAGCAGGGGCAAAAGAGCACTTACAGATACGCAGTATTTT.

There are a few counts of this clonotype. This rearrangement joins TRBV18 to TRBJ2-4; 10 nucleotides agree with TRBD1. J gave up 15 bases and V 3 bases, and 8 bases lay outside the gene matches. Germline V gene data show CDR1 as KGHSH and CDR2 as LQKENI. The CDR3 runs 13 residues. The CDR3 spells CASSPRDRGVSYF. DNA of the CDR3: TGTGCCAGCTCACCCCGGGACAGGGGTGTATCGTACTTC.

This chain connects TRBV27 to TRBJ1-5, with unresolved D. Trimming left V 6 bases short and J 9 bases short, with 12 bases between. Germline V gene data show CDR1 as MNHEY and CDR2 as SMNVEV (reference sequence). This CDR3 contains 12 residues. Written as DNA, the CDR3 is TGTGCCAGCAGGCTAGCTAGCGGGCCCCAGCATTTT. Its translation: CASRLASGPQHF.

This chain joins TRBV18 and TRBJ2-1; D possibly uses TRBD1 or TRBD2 (6 bases each). The CDR3 length is 14 residues. CDR1 is KGHSH, CDR2 LQKENI, per germline. V was clipped by 1 base and J by 7 bases, with 11 bases between them. The CDR3 coding sequence is TGTGCCAGCTCACCACTTGTAGGGGGGAATGAGCAGTTCTTC. Translated: CASSPLVGGNEQFF.

This clonotype was seen a few times. V is TRBV5-6 and J is TRBJ1-2; D is possibly TRBD1 (6 bases). V lost 0 bases and J lost 12, with 9 bases in between. Germline V gives CDR1 SGHDT, CDR2 YYEEEE. This CDR3 comprises 11 residues. CDR3 sequence: CASSLVGAHTF. CDR3 DNA sequence: TGTGCCAGCAGCTTGGTGGGGGCACACACCTTC.